The rows below give T cell receptor beta chains drawn from one sample of a study of human T cells and chemical hapten exposure. TCRdb reprocessed the 5' RACE reads with MiXCR, giving one entry per CDR3 protein. The repertoire has 130,000 or so distinct CDR3 sequences, 4.1% of them found once; the top ten carry over 1.1%. These receptors were collected from a female donor in good health. Each CDR3 is given with its conserved first and last residue. A D gene is named only where the DNA matches it firmly. The size field is filled for only some rows; it gives once, few, many or a size class.

CDR3 length: 17; clone size: many; V gene: TRBV20-1; J gene: TRBJ1-5; D gene: TRBD1; CDR3 DNA: TGCAGTGCTAGAGATAGGGACAGGGGTTCGAACAATCAGCCCCAGCATTTT; CDR3 protein: CSARDRDRGSNNQPQHF
CDR3 length: 13; clone size: many; V gene: TRBV7-7; J gene: TRBJ2-5; D gene: NA; CDR3 DNA: TGTGCCAGCAGCACCACCCGCCCAGCGACCCAGTACTTC; CDR3 protein: CASSTTRPATQYF
CDR3 length: 19; clone size: many; V gene: TRBV4-2; J gene: TRBJ2-3; D gene: TRBD1; CDR3 DNA: TGTGCCAGCAGCCAAGTCCCGGGACAGGGTTCTGCAAGCACAGATACGCAGTATTTT; CDR3 protein: CASSQVPGQGSASTDTQYF
CDR3 length: 17; clone size: many; V gene: TRBV12-3/TRBV12-4; J gene: TRBJ1-2; D gene: TRBD1; CDR3 DNA: TGTGCCAGCAGTCCAGAGGGATGGACAGGGCCCTACTATGGCTACACCTTC; CDR3 protein: CASSPEGWTGPYYGYTF
CDR3 length: 14; clone size: many; V gene: TRBV4-3; J gene: TRBJ2-5; D gene: NA; CDR3 DNA: TGCGCCAGCAGCCTCCGGGGTTTGAAAGAGACCCAGTACTTC; CDR3 protein: CASSLRGLKETQYF
CDR3 length: 16; clone size: many; V gene: TRBV20-1; J gene: TRBJ2-3; D gene: TRBD2; CDR3 DNA: TGCAGTGCTAGAGATGCGGCTAGCGGGGTATCAGATACGCAGTATTTT; CDR3 protein: CSARDAASGVSDTQYF
CDR3 length: 16; clone size: NA; V gene: TRBV9; J gene: TRBJ1-3; D gene: NA; CDR3 DNA: TGTGCCAGCAGCAAAGGCAGCCTTTTCTCTGGAAACACCATATATTTT; CDR3 protein: CASSKGSLFSGNTIYF
CDR3 length: 15; clone size: many; V gene: TRBV12-3/TRBV12-4; J gene: TRBJ1-3; D gene: NA; CDR3 DNA: TGTGCCAGCAGTTTGCGAGTGTCGGCTGGAAACACCATATATTTT; CDR3 protein: CASSLRVSAGNTIYF
CDR3 length: 15; clone size: many; V gene: TRBV5-1; J gene: TRBJ2-2; D gene: NA; CDR3 DNA: TGCGCCAGCAGCTTGACCCCACGGGGCGGCGGGGAGCTGTTTTTT; CDR3 protein: CASSLTPRGGGELFF
CDR3 length: 15; clone size: few; V gene: TRBV4-1; J gene: TRBJ2-5; D gene: NA; CDR3 DNA: TGCGCCAGCAGCCAAGTCCCCAGCGGTCGGGAGACCCAGTACTTC; CDR3 protein: CASSQVPSGRETQYF
CDR3 length: 16; clone size: many; V gene: TRBV5-8; J gene: TRBJ2-1; D gene: NA; CDR3 DNA: TGTGCCAGCAGCTTGGCCGGCAGCCTCTCCTACAATGAGCAGTTCTTC; CDR3 protein: CASSLAGSLSYNEQFF
CDR3 length: 11; clone size: many; V gene: TRBV30; J gene: TRBJ1-2; D gene: NA; CDR3 DNA: TGTGCCTGTAACAGAGCCTATGGCTACACCTTC; CDR3 protein: CACNRAYGYTF
CDR3 length: 13; clone size: many; V gene: TRBV5-1; J gene: TRBJ2-1; D gene: NA; CDR3 DNA: TGCGCCAGCGCGGAAAGCTCCTACAATGAGCAGTTCTTC; CDR3 protein: CASAESSYNEQFF
CDR3 length: 13; clone size: many; V gene: TRBV11-3; J gene: TRBJ2-6; D gene: NA; CDR3 DNA: TGTGCCAGCAGCGGCTCTGGGGCCAACGTCCTGACTTTC; CDR3 protein: CASSGSGANVLTF
CDR3 length: 15; clone size: few; V gene: TRBV5-1; J gene: TRBJ1-5; D gene: NA; CDR3 DNA: TGCGCCAGCAGCTTGGCCGGACGGGAGAATCAGCCCCAGCATTTT; CDR3 protein: CASSLAGRENQPQHF
CDR3 length: 13; clone size: few; V gene: TRBV2; J gene: TRBJ1-1; D gene: TRBD1; CDR3 DNA: TGTGCCGAGCGGACAGGGGCGAGAACTGAAGCTTTCTTT; CDR3 protein: CAERTGARTEAFF
CDR3 length: 14; clone size: many; V gene: TRBV12-3/TRBV12-4; J gene: TRBJ1-5; D gene: NA; CDR3 DNA: TGTGCCAGCAGTTTAAGTTCTAGCAATCAGCCCCAGCATTTT; CDR3 protein: CASSLSSSNQPQHF